The rows below give T cell receptor beta chains drawn from one sample of a study of blood T cell repertoires in COVID-19. Clones were read by immunoSEQ multiplex PCR, and TCRdb kept only the in-frame ones, dropping some. The sample has 250,000 or so clones, approximately 89% seen once. The sample was peripheral blood. The receptors originated from a woman aged 40 to 49 who had recovered from COVID-19. The CDR3 runs from the conserved cysteine through the conserved F or W. A D gene is named only where the DNA matches it firmly. A row's size may be missing; if present it is once, few, many or a size class.

D,J,V,size,DNA,CDR3
NA,TRBJ2-3,TRBV6-2/TRBV6-3,NA,TGTGCCAGCAGTTACGCCCAGGGGGGAGCCTACACAGATACGCAGTATTTT,CASSYAQGGAYTDTQYF
NA,TRBJ2-1,TRBV4-3,few,TGCGCCAGCAGCCACAACAGGGATGAGCAGTTCTTC,CASSHNRDEQFF
TRBD2,TRBJ2-1,TRBV4-2,NA,TGTGCCAGCAGCCAGGGGACTAGCGGGGGGGCGGAATACAATGAGCAGTTCTTC,CASSQGTSGGAEYNEQFF
NA,TRBJ2-1,TRBV7-2,NA,TGTGCCAGCAGCTTAGGTTGGCCCGTTTCCCACAATGAGCAGTTCTTC,CASSLGWPVSHNEQFF
TRBD2,TRBJ2-3,TRBV19,NA,TGTGCCAGTAGTATTTTGGGAGCGGGGACAGATACGCAGTATTTT,CASSILGAGTDTQYF
NA,TRBJ1-5,TRBV6-5,once,TGTGCCAGCAGTTACTCGTCCCGCGAGAATCAGCCCCAGCATTTT,CASSYSSRENQPQHF
TRBD1,TRBJ2-7,TRBV6-5,NA,TGTGCCAGCAGGGACAGGGGAGGTCGGGAGCAGTACTTC,CASRDRGGREQYF
TRBD2,TRBJ2-1,TRBV9,once,TGTGCCAGCGGCGGCACCGGGACTATGTGGAATGAGCAGTTCTTC,CASGGTGTMWNEQFF
NA,TRBJ2-3,TRBV25-1,NA,TGTGCCAGCAGGGGGGGAACGGGGGTCACGCAGTATTTT,CASRGGTGVTQYF
TRBD2,TRBJ2-2,TRBV13,NA,TGTGCCAGCAGCTTAGGCCTCCTAGCGGCAAACACCGGGGAGCTGTTTTTT,CASSLGLLAANTGELFF
TRBD1,TRBJ1-4,TRBV5-6,once,TGTGCCAGCAGCTTGGGTGCGGGACAGGGCGGTGAAAAACTGTTTTTT,CASSLGAGQGGEKLFF
NA,TRBJ2-1,TRBV9,NA,TGTGCCAGCAGCGGATCGGGAGCGGAGCAGTTCTTC,CASSGSGAEQFF
NA,TRBJ1-6,TRBV27,NA,TGTGCCAGCAGTTTTTCCGCGGCACAGGGAAGAAACTCCTATAATTCACCCCTCCACTTT,CASSFSAAQGRNSYNSPLHF
TRBD1,TRBJ2-1,TRBV7-2,few,TGTGCCAGCAGCAAATATGGACAGGGGGGAGAGCAGTTCTTC,CASSKYGQGGEQFF
NA,TRBJ2-3,TRBV5-4,NA,TGTGCCAGCAGCTCAAACCTCTTGGGGGGATTCACAGATACGCAGTATTTT,CASSSNLLGGFTDTQYF
TRBD1,TRBJ2-5,TRBV5-4,once,TGTGCCAGCAGCTCTATAGGGACAGGGGGCCAAGAGACCCAGTACTTC,CASSSIGTGGQETQYF
TRBD1,TRBJ1-4,TRBV5-4,NA,TGTGCCAGCAGCTTGGCCGGGACAGGGCTTAATGAAAAACTGTTTTTT,CASSLAGTGLNEKLFF
TRBD2,TRBJ2-1,TRBV28,NA,TGTGCCAGCAAAGGGCGGCGGGGGGACAATGAGCAGTTCTTC,CASKGRRGDNEQFF
NA,TRBJ2-1,TRBV11-3,NA,TGTGCCAGCAGCCGTTTCTTACGGACACGGCACAATGAGCAGTTCTTC,CASSRFLRTRHNEQFF
NA,TRBJ1-5,TRBV28,NA,TGTGCCAGCAGTTACTCCCTAAATCAGCCCCAGCATTTT,CASSYSLNQPQHF
TRBD2,TRBJ2-5,TRBV19,NA,TGTGCCAGTAGTATGGCTAGCGGGGTAAAGACCCAGTACTTC,CASSMASGVKTQYF
TRBD1,TRBJ1-5,TRBV10-3,NA,TGTGCCATCAGTACCGGGACAGGTTCTATCGGCAATCAGCCCCAGCATTTT,CAISTGTGSIGNQPQHF
NA,TRBJ2-1,TRBV19,NA,TGTGCCAGTAGTATAGATACGGGTTGGTCCTACAATGAGCAGTTCTTC,CASSIDTGWSYNEQFF
NA,TRBJ1-1,TRBV7-6,NA,TGTGCCAGCAGCGCCCGTGTAGACACTGAAGCTTTCTTT,CASSARVDTEAFF
NA,TRBJ2-3,TRBV12-3/TRBV12-4,NA,TGTGCCAGCAGTCAGAACCAGCAGGCTACGCAGTATTTT,CASSQNQQATQYF
TRBD1,TRBJ1-2,TRBV6-5,NA,TGTGCCAGCAGCAGGTACAGGGGGAATGGCTACACCTTC,CASSRYRGNGYTF
NA,TRBJ2-3,TRBV10-3,NA,TGTGCCATCAGTGAAGGGGGGGCGAGGGATACGCAGTATTTT,CAISEGGARDTQYF
NA,TRBJ1-1,TRBV29-1,NA,TGCAGCGTTCGCAGGAACACTGAAGCTTTCTTT,CSVRRNTEAFF
NA,TRBJ1-1,TRBV10-3,NA,TGTGCCATCAGTGGGACGGGGGAAAACACTGAAGCTTTCTTT,CAISGTGENTEAFF
NA,TRBJ1-6,TRBV12-3/TRBV12-4,NA,TGTGCCAGCTCACAGATTAATTCACCCCTCCACTTT,CASSQINSPLHF
TRBD1,TRBJ2-3,TRBV3-1/TRBV3-2,NA,TGTGCCAGCAGCCTCTGGACAGGGGAGAGCACAGATACGCAGTATTTT,CASSLWTGESTDTQYF
NA,TRBJ1-5,TRBV3-1/TRBV3-2,NA,TGTGCCAGCAGCCAAGATCTACAGCGCAATCAGCCCCAGCATTTT,CASSQDLQRNQPQHF
TRBD1,TRBJ1-3,TRBV18,NA,TGTGCCAGCTCTCCCTTAGGGGGCCAAACCACCCGAAACACCATATATTTT,CASSPLGGQTTRNTIYF
NA,TRBJ1-5,TRBV19,NA,TGTGCCAGTAGTAAGTTGGCAGATAGCAATCAGCCCCAGCATTTT,CASSKLADSNQPQHF
NA,TRBJ1-2,TRBV6-5,NA,TGTGCCAGCAGTTACAGCAACCAGGTTAACTATGGCTACACCTTC,CASSYSNQVNYGYTF
TRBD2,TRBJ2-5,TRBV23-1,NA,TGCGCCACACAGAGCGGGACTAAGACCCAGTACTTC,CATQSGTKTQYF
NA,TRBJ1-2,TRBV19,NA,TGTGCCAGTAGTCCGAGGGATTTAGATGGCTACACCTTC,CASSPRDLDGYTF